Each of the 23 T cell receptor beta chains below was sequenced from the same sample in a study of OX40 agonist ivuxolimab in advanced cancers. The repertoire was sequenced with immunoSEQ multiplex PCR; TCRdb's copy has only in-frame clones and lacks some. Of about 61,000 clones listed, roughly 80% are singletons. The sample was CD4+ or CD8+ T cells sorted from blood, taken in a trial of the OX40 agonist ivuxolimab. Receptors were obtained from an adult with an advanced solid tumor such as melanoma, head and neck, liver or kidney cancer.

The genes are TRBV10-3 and TRBJ1-1, with D possibly being TRBD1 (5 bases). Trimming removed 6 bases at V and 2 bases at J, with 13 bases between. CDR3 length equals 14 residues. Germline V lookup: CDR1 ENHRY, CDR2 SYGVKD. The CDR3, as DNA: TGTGCCATCAGGACAGTCGGCGACAACACTGAAGCTTTCTTT. The encoded protein is CAIRTVGDNTEAFF.

This chain links TRBV6-6 with TRBJ2-3; 8 nucleotides align to TRBD1. CDR3 length equals 13 residues. Germline CDR1 MNHNY, CDR2 SVGAGI (reference sequence). The V gene end was trimmed by 6 bases and the J gene end by 5 bases; junction bases not matched to a gene: 4. The CDR3 DNA reads TGTGCCAGCAGACAGGGGGAGATAGATACGCAGTATTTT. Its protein product is CASRQGEIDTQYF.

This clone was recorded only once. This sequence joins TRBV29-1 and TRBJ2-2; D is perhaps TRBD2 (7 bases). Trimming removed 4 bases at V and 6 bases at J, with 21 bases between. Per germline, CDR1 SQVTM and CDR2 ANQGSEA. The CDR3 is made up of 16 amino acids. As DNA, the CDR3 is TGCAGCGTTGCTGGCGGGGGCCCTCATCGACCCGGGGAGCTGTTTTTT. This translates into CSVAGGGPHRPGELFF.

The CDR3 region is CASSFYGAGGSGTEAFF. CDR3 bases: TGTGCCAGCAGCTTCTATGGGGCAGGGGGCTCTGGCACTGAAGCTTTCTTT. This sequence joins TRBV5-5 and TRBJ1-1; TRBD1 matches 8 bases. This CDR3 is 17 amino acids long. Germline V gene sequence: CDR1 SGHKS, CDR2 YYEKEE (reference sequence). V shed 2 bases and J 4 bases; nucleotides not matched to a gene: 13.

The chain uses TRBV9 and TRBJ1-1; D might be TRBD1 (6 bases). Germline assignment: CDR1 SGDLS and CDR2 YYNGEE. V lost 4 bases to trimming and J lost 0 bases, with 16 bases between them. The CDR3 extends over 16 amino acids. The DNA for the CDR3 is TGTGCCAGCAGCCTTGGAATGGGGGGCATGAACACTGAAGCTTTCTTT. It encodes CASSLGMGGMNTEAFF.

The chain couples TRBV11-3 to TRBJ1-1, with D maybe TRBD1 (5 bases). V was shortened by 6 bases and J by 1 base, with 9 bases between the two germline ends. The CDR3 has 13 residues. Germline CDR1 is SGHNT and CDR2 is YENEEA. CDR3 in DNA: TGTGCCAGCAGTTCCGACAGGAACACTGAAGCTTTCTTT. Its protein is CASSSDRNTEAFF.

This chain links TRBV5-1 with TRBJ2-6, with D unclear. V lost 3 bases and J lost 4, with 14 bases in between. The CDR3 extends over 16 amino acids. Per the germline V gene, CDR1 is SGHRS and CDR2 is YFSETQ. The CDR3 reads CASSSVGPFGANVLTF. The CDR3 DNA reads TGCGCCAGCAGCTCAGTGGGTCCCTTCGGGGCCAACGTCCTGACTTTC.

This clone occurred a few times. The chain carries TRBV7-8 and TRBJ1-5, with no clear D. Germline V CDR1 and CDR2: SGHVS, FQNEAQ. This CDR3 comprises 16 residues. V shed 5 bases and J shed 4 bases, with 18 bases lying between them. The CDR3 DNA sequence: TGTGCCAGCAGCCCACCGCTGCGGTTCGGGAATCAGCCCCAGCATTTT. Translated, it gives CASSPPLRFGNQPQHF.

This rearrangement joins TRBV2 to TRBJ2-5; 10 bases match TRBD1. Germline CDR1 SNHLY, CDR2 FYNNEI. The CDR3 loop spans 13 amino acids. V trimming: 8 bases; J trimming: 4 bases; junction bases outside the gene matches: 4. The CDR3 DNA sequence: TGTGCCAGCCGGACAGGGGGGATAGAGACCCAGTACTTC. Protein sequence: CASRTGGIETQYF. Drawing the rest from reference TRBV2 and TRBJ2-5, the complete variable domain is EPEVTQTPSHQVTQMGQEVILRCVPISNHLYFYWYRQILGQKVEFLVSFYNNEISEKSEIFDDQFSVERPDGSNFTLKIRSTKLEDSAMYFCASRTGGIETQYFGPGTRLLVL.

The rearrangement uses TRBV2 and TRBJ1-4; 8 bases agree with TRBD1. This CDR3 is built from 15 residues. Looked up from germline, CDR1 is SNHLY and CDR2 is FYNNEI. V dropped 4 bases and J dropped 1; count of bases not matched to a gene: 2. The CDR3, as DNA: TGTGCCAGCAGTGCCAGGGGGCGAACTAATGAAAAACTGTTTTTT. Translation gives CASSARGRTNEKLFF. The full variable domain, completed using reference TRBV2 and TRBJ1-4, is EPEVTQTPSHQVTQMGQEVILRCVPISNHLYFYWYRQILGQKVEFLVSFYNNEISEKSEIFDDQFSVERPDGSNFTLKIRSTKLEDSAMYFCASSARGRTNEKLFFGSGTQLSVL.

The V and J genes are TRBV28 and TRBJ1-4; D gene ambiguous. CDR1 is MDHEN, CDR2 SYDVKM, per germline. This CDR3 has 11 amino acids. V lost 8 bases and J lost 5, with 6 bases in between. The CDR3 DNA follows: TGTGCCAGCGCCCTAAATGAAAAACTGTTTTTT. Protein sequence: CASALNEKLFF.

The chain is built from TRBV6-5 and TRBJ2-7; D remains unclear. V was pared by 0 bases and J by 3 bases, with 12 bases between. CDR1 and CDR2 (germline): MNHEY, SVGAGI. This CDR3 spans 15 amino acids. The CDR3 sequence: CASSYSWGQGYEQYF. CDR3 coding DNA: TGTGCCAGCAGTTACTCGTGGGGTCAAGGCTACGAGCAGTACTTC.

This CDR3 is CASLPTGPPRNGYTF. The DNA of the CDR3 is TGTGCCAGCCTTCCCACAGGGCCACCACGGAATGGCTACACCTTC. The chain carries TRBV2 and TRBJ1-2; D might be TRBD1 (6 bases). Germline CDR1 SNHLY, CDR2 FYNNEI. CDR3 length: 15 residues. The V and J ends lost 8 bases and 6 bases respectively, with 22 bases between them.

The chain couples TRBV4-1 to TRBJ1-4; D is unresolved. This CDR3 is 14 amino acids long. CDR1 and CDR2 from the germline V gene are MGHRA and YSYEKL. V dropped 5 bases and J dropped 4 bases, with 11 bases sitting between them. This CDR3 is CASSVSAYNEKLFF. CDR3 bases: TGCGCCAGCAGCGTGAGTGCCTATAATGAAAAACTGTTTTTT.

This chain links TRBV28 with TRBJ2-7; 9 bases line up with TRBD1. The CDR3 consists of 14 residues. Germline CDR1 MDHEN, CDR2 SYDVKM. V trimming: 5 bases; J trimming: 5 bases; junction bases outside the gene matches: 7. This CDR3 reads CASSTGTGTDEQYF. CDR3 in DNA: TGTGCCAGCAGTACCGGGACAGGGACCGACGAGCAGTACTTC. The entire variable domain, with the rest obtained from reference TRBV28 and TRBJ2-7, is as follows: DVKVTQSSRYLVKRTGEKVFLECVQDMDHENMFWYRQDPGLGLRLIYFSYDVKMKEKGDIPEGYSVSREKKERFSLILESASTNQTSMYLCASSTGTGTDEQYFGPGTRLTVT.

The J gene is TRBJ2-6, the V gene TRBV5-1; 10 bases line up with TRBD1. CDR1 and CDR2 from the germline V gene are SGHRS and YFSETQ. The V gene end was trimmed by 4 bases and the J gene end by 2 bases; junction bases not matched to a gene: 6. This CDR3 comprises 17 residues. The CDR3 loop is CASSTGQGGTGANVLTF. The CDR3 DNA is TGCGCCAGCAGCACCGGACAGGGGGGAACTGGGGCCAACGTCCTGACTTTC.

This clone was seen once. This rearrangement joins TRBV6-6 to TRBJ2-7, with unresolved D. V dropped 7 bases and J dropped 0 bases, with 16 bases sitting between them. This CDR3 spans 15 amino acids. Germline lookup yields CDR1 MNHNY and CDR2 SVGAGI (reference sequence). CDR3 DNA sequence: TGTGCCAGCAAAGAGCAGGAATTTAGCTCCTACGAGCAGTACTTC. Amino acid sequence: CASKEQEFSSYEQYF.

The chain has TRBV6-5 and TRBJ2-7; D is perhaps TRBD2 (5 bases). Trimming removed 5 bases at V and 12 bases at J, with 17 bases between. Per the germline V gene, CDR1 is MNHEY and CDR2 is SVGAGI. The CDR3 extends over 12 amino acids. The CDR3 loop is CASSTDSARLYF. As DNA, the CDR3 is TGTGCCAGCAGTACGGACTCTGCTCGTCTGTACTTC.

The chain links TRBV5-4 to TRBJ2-5; no firm D call. The germline V and J ends were trimmed by 3 bases and 9 bases, with 18 bases remaining between them. Per germline, CDR1 SGHNT and CDR2 YYREEE (reference sequence). This CDR3 region has 14 residues. The DNA for the CDR3 is TGTGCCAGCAGCTCGCCGGGTAGCCCGGGCGCCCAGTACTTC. Its translation: CASSSPGSPGAQYF.

V is TRBV28 and J is TRBJ1-2; a possible D gene is TRBD1 (6 bases). In germline, CDR1 is MDHEN, CDR2 SYDVKM. The CDR3 contains 12 residues. V lost 5 bases, J lost 6 bases, and 10 bases lay in between. The CDR3, as DNA: TGTGCCAGCAGTCGACGGACAGATGGCTACACCTTC. Amino acid sequence: CASSRRTDGYTF.

In its sample, this clone was seen many times. The V and J genes are TRBV28 and TRBJ1-5; D gene ambiguous. Germline V gene lookup returns CDR1 MDHEN and CDR2 SYDVKM. This CDR3 has 12 residues. V lost 2 bases, J lost 6 bases, and 5 bases lay in between. The CDR3 sequence is CASSLVAQPQHF. DNA for the CDR3: TGTGCCAGCAGTTTAGTTGCTCAGCCCCAGCATTTT.

J is TRBJ1-5 and V is TRBV7-5. TRBV7-5 is marked as a pseudogene. CDR3 length equals 18 residues. CDR3 sequence reads: CARSPQGKEEESNQPQHF. For the CDR3, the DNA is TGTGCCAGAAGCCCCCAGGGTAAGGAGGAGGAGAGCAATCAGCCCCAGCATTTT.

CDR3 loop: CASSTGLTRADTQYF. The CDR3 nucleotides read TGTGCCAGCAGCACTGGGTTGACGAGGGCAGATACGCAGTATTTT. This rearrangement joins TRBV7-2 to TRBJ2-3, with TRBD2 as a possible D gene (5 bases). The germline gives CDR1 SGHTA, CDR2 FQGNSA. There are 15 residues in the CDR3. Deletions cut 5 bases from V and 4 bases from J, with 16 bases between.